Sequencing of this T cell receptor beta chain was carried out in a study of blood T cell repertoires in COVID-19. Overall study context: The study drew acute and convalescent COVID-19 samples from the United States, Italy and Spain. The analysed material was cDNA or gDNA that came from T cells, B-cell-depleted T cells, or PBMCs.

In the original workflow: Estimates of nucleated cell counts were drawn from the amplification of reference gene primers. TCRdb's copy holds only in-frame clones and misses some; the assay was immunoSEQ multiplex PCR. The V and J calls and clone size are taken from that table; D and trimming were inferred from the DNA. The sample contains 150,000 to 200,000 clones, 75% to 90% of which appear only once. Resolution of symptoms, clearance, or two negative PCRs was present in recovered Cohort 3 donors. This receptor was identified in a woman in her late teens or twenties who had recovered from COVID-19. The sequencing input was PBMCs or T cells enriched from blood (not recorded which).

The CDR3 here is CASRARGTGVPEQYF. CDR3 bases: TGTGCCAGCAGAGCCCGGGGGACAGGGGTACCCGAGCAGTACTTC. V gene TRBV21-1 combines with J gene TRBJ2-7; the DNA was not compared with TRBD1, the D call given in the table. TRBV21-1 constitutes a pseudogene. This CDR3 comprises 15 residues.